This entry lists 32 T cell receptor beta chains sequenced from one sample in a study of liver allograft versus peripheral blood T cells. On the study more broadly: Graft-liver T cell receptor repertoires were compared against recipient peripheral blood repertoires.

MiXCR was run by TCRdb on the reads, yielding one entry per CDR3 protein. The sample has over 9,000 distinct CDR3 sequences; roughly 27% are singletons. These receptors came from a human patient who had a liver transplant. The T cells may come from the graft donor.

The V and J genes are TRBV27 and TRBJ1-1, with D possibly TRBD1 on 5 matching bases. Germline lookup yields CDR1 MNHEY and CDR2 SMNVEV (reference sequence). This CDR3 spans 14 amino acids. V was shortened by 2 bases and J by 2 bases, with 9 bases between the two germline ends. The CDR3 bases are TGTGCCAGCAGTTTAAGAAGGGGAAACACTGAAGCTTTCTTT. Translating gives CASSLRRGNTEAFF.

The chain links TRBV12-3 or TRBV12-4 to TRBJ2-7, with 13 bases identical to TRBD2. The CDR3 is 18 amino acids. Trimming cost V 2 bases and J 4 bases; bases outside gene matches: 11. CDR3: CASSLRTSGSSRGYEQYF. CDR3 DNA: TGTGCCAGCAGTTTACGGACTAGCGGGAGTTCAAGAGGATACGAGCAGTACTTC.

CDR3 DNA: TGTGCCAGCAGCTTAGGGACAGAGAAAGTCTACGAGCAGTACTTC. Its translation: CASSLGTEKVYEQYF. This rearrangement joins TRBV7-3 to TRBJ2-7; 7 positions agree with TRBD1. The ends lost 2 bases at V and 3 bases at J; junction bases unmatched: 7. This CDR3 is 15 amino acids long. Germline V gene lookup returns CDR1 SGHTA and CDR2 FQGTGA.

By sample fraction, this clonotype is medium-sized (0.01 to 0.1%). The chain employs TRBV19 and TRBJ1-5; D is undetermined. V was trimmed by 11 bases and J by 5 bases, leaving 22 bases between them. The germline gives CDR1 LNHDA, CDR2 SQIVND (reference sequence). CDR3 size: 15 residues. CDR3 amino acids: CASAPGAPVDQPQHF. Here the CDR3 DNA reads TGTGCCTCGGCCCCTGGAGCTCCCGTGGATCAGCCCCAGCATTTT.

Judged by abundance, this clonotype is medium-sized. V usage is TRBV6-1 and J usage is TRBJ2-1; TRBD1 might be the D (6 bases). Trimming left V 7 bases short and J 3 bases short, with 16 bases between. Germline lookup yields CDR1 MNHNS and CDR2 SASEGT. The CDR3 is 15 residues long. CDR3 in amino acids: CASNLQGSVYNEQFF. For the CDR3, the DNA is TGTGCCAGCAATTTACAGGGTTCTGTCTACAATGAGCAGTTCTTC.

The chain joins TRBV28 to TRBJ1-2; 10 nucleotides agree with TRBD1. The CDR3 is 14 residues long. Per germline, CDR1 MDHEN and CDR2 SYDVKM. V was clipped by 3 bases and J by 7 bases; unmatched bases: 5. CDR3 coding DNA: TGTGCCAGCAGTTTGACAGGGGGCGCGTTTGGCTACACCTTC. This codes for CASSLTGGAFGYTF.

Remarks on this clonotype: With a much larger clone just one base away, this may be a read error. The genes are TRBV28 and TRBJ2-6; TRBD2 matches at 12 bases. Germline V gives CDR1 MDHEN, CDR2 SYDVKM. The CDR3 has 18 residues. Written as DNA, the CDR3 is TGTGCCAGCAGTTTAGCTAGCGGGGGGGTCTCTGGGGTCAACGTCCTGACTTTC. Encoded protein: CASSLASGGVSGVNVLTF.

This clonotype was detected many times. The chain combines TRBV30 with TRBJ2-5, with D perhaps matching TRBD2 (5 bases). V was cut by 0 bases and J by 5 bases, with 19 bases left in between. CDR3 length equals 16 residues. Looked up from germline, CDR1 is GTSNPN and CDR2 is SVGIG (reference sequence). In DNA form, the CDR3 reads TGTGCCTGGAGTGTGGGAGCGATACGGCGTAGTGAGACCCAGTACTTC. Translation gives CAWSVGAIRRSETQYF. Together with reference TRBV30 and TRBJ2-5, the CDR3 gives the full variable domain: SQTIHQWPATLVQPVGSPLSLECTVEGTSNPNLYWYRQAAGRGLQLLFYSVGIGQISSEVPQNLSASRPQDRQFILSSKKLLLSDSGFYLCAWSVGAIRRSETQYFGPGTRLLVL.

This clonotype was seen a few times. The chain combines TRBV25-1 with TRBJ1-3, with a tentative D call TRBD1 (5 bases). The CDR3 totals 16 residues. V lost 3 bases, J lost 0 bases, and 12 bases lay in between. Germline-derived CDR1 and CDR2 are MGHDK and SYGVNS. The CDR3 nucleotides are TGTGCCAGCAGTGATTGGGGGGTGGCCTCTGGAAACACCATATATTTT. It yields the protein CASSDWGVASGNTIYF.

This sequence joins TRBV20-1 and TRBJ2-4, with D perhaps assigned TRBD1 or TRBD2 (5 bases each). In germline, CDR1 is DFQATT, CDR2 SNEGSKA (reference sequence). This CDR3 region has 14 residues. The V gene lost 0 bases and the J gene lost 9 bases, with 15 bases spanning the gap. The CDR3 DNA follows: TGCAGTGCTAGAGAGGTGCGGAGTGGGGGCATTCAGTACTTC. This encodes CSAREVRSGGIQYF.

This clonotype came up a few times. This sequence joins TRBV29-1 and TRBJ2-2, with TRBD1 identical over 12 bases. Trimming removed 7 bases from V and 0 bases from J; junction bases left unmatched: 9. Germline CDR1 and CDR2: SQVTM and ANQGSEA. The CDR3 contains 17 residues. The CDR3, as DNA: TGCAGCGCTTCCGGGACAGGGGGCTTCTCGAACACCGGGGAGCTGTTTTTT. Translation: CSASGTGGFSNTGELFF.

This rearrangement joins TRBV20-1 to TRBJ1-1; TRBD1 might be the D (6 bases). V lost 4 bases to trimming and J lost 0 bases, with 15 bases between them. CDR3 length: 15 amino acids. The germline V gene encodes CDR1 DFQATT and CDR2 SNEGSKA (reference sequence). The CDR3 DNA reads TGCAGTGCTAACTCAAGGACAGTCTTGAACACTGAAGCTTTCTTT. Translation: CSANSRTVLNTEAFF.

This clonotype is labeled as medium-sized (0.01 to 0.1%). The chain is built from TRBV7-9 and TRBJ2-1; 9 positions agree with TRBD2. From germline, CDR1 is SEHNR and CDR2 FQNEAQ (reference sequence). This CDR3 spans 14 amino acids. After removal of 5 bases from V and 2 bases from J, the junction contained 1 base not matched to a gene. CDR3 loop: CASSPSGTYNEQFF. The DNA of the CDR3 is TGTGCCAGCAGCCCTAGCGGGACCTACAATGAGCAGTTCTTC.

This clonotype was found a few times. The rearrangement joins TRBV3-1 to TRBJ2-5, with D uncertain. The CDR3 sequence is 12 residues long. From germline, CDR1 is LGHDT and CDR2 YNNKEL (reference sequence). With 1 base removed from V and 9 bases from J, the gap between germline ends came to 9 bases. CDR3 loop: CASSQGGWAQYF. In DNA form, the CDR3 reads TGTGCCAGCAGCCAAGGGGGATGGGCCCAGTACTTC.

This clonotype is medium-sized within its sample. The chain couples TRBV28 to TRBJ1-2; D is uncertain. Per the germline V gene, CDR1 is MDHEN and CDR2 is SYDVKM. This CDR3 has 14 amino acids. Trimming stripped 1 base from V and 7 bases from J, with 13 bases between. The chain's CDR3 is CASSLSLERSGYTF. The CDR3 nucleotides read TGTGCCAGCAGTTTATCCTTGGAGCGTAGTGGCTACACCTTC.

The sample holds many counts of this clonotype. The chain recombines TRBV6-5 with TRBJ2-7, with TRBD1 matching over 7 bases. Germline CDR1 is MNHEY and CDR2 is SVGAGI. This CDR3 contains 15 residues. Unmatched junction bases numbered 14, after V lost 6 bases and J lost 6 bases. The CDR3, as DNA: TGTGCCAGCAGAGGTAGGGACAGAAGCGCCATCGAGCAGTACTTC. This gives the protein CASRGRDRSAIEQYF.

This clonotype qualifies as medium-sized. The rearrangement joins TRBV28 to TRBJ1-2; TRBD1 matches at 9 bases. The CDR3 contains 12 residues. The trim removed 7 bases at V and 8 bases at J, leaving 5 bases unmatched. CDR1 is MDHEN and CDR2 is SYDVKM in the germline V gene. The CDR3 here is CASMDRGRGYTF. Here the CDR3 DNA reads TGTGCCAGCATGGACAGGGGCCGGGGCTACACCTTC.

The chain couples TRBV19 to TRBJ2-3, with 7 bases fitting TRBD2. CDR3 length: 14 residues. Germline V gene sequence: CDR1 LNHDA, CDR2 SQIVND (reference sequence). V shed 5 bases and J 5 bases; nucleotides not matched to a gene: 7. The CDR3 nucleotides are TGTGCCAGTAGTCCGGGGGACTACCAAGATACGCAGTATTTT. Its translation is CASSPGDYQDTQYF.

Notes on this clonotype: Just one base apart from a much larger clone, this may be a read error. This sequence joins TRBV19 and TRBJ2-5; 7 bases line up with TRBD1. With 4 bases clipped from V and 4 bases from J, the junction kept 0 bases outside the gene matches. This CDR3 is 12 amino acids long. Germline V gives CDR1 LNHDA, CDR2 SQIVND (reference sequence). CDR3 protein: CASSTGGETQYF. The CDR3 DNA is TGTGCCAGTAGTACAGGGGGAGAGACCCAGTACTTC.

V is TRBV6-1 and J is TRBJ1-2; 7 positions match TRBD1. This CDR3 region has 17 residues. J was trimmed by 4 bases and V by 8 bases; bases with no gene match: 19. Germline-derived CDR1 and CDR2 are MNHNS and SASEGT. The CDR3 DNA is TGTGCCAGCGGGGCTGGGACAGCCTACGAGATTAGCTATGGCTACACCTTC. It codes for CASGAGTAYEISYGYTF.

The gene calls are TRBV7-9 and TRBJ1-1; no firm D call. The germline CDR1 and CDR2 sequences are SEHNR and FQNEAQ (reference sequence). This CDR3 contains 13 residues. CDR3 sequence: CAGRINMNTEAFF. As DNA, the CDR3 is TGTGCGGGAAGGATTAACATGAACACTGAAGCTTTCTTT.

This clonotype was found a few times. The gene calls are TRBV28 and TRBJ1-6, with 7 nucleotides matching TRBD1. Looked up from germline, CDR1 is MDHEN and CDR2 is SYDVKM. This CDR3 region has 20 residues. Trimming cost V 1 base and J 2 bases; bases outside gene matches: 14. Written as DNA, the CDR3 is TGTGCCAGCAGTTTATCGATATTCAAGCCGGGACAGCCCTATAATTCACCCCTCCACTTT. It codes for CASSLSIFKPGQPYNSPLHF.

Only a few counts were recorded for this clonotype. This chain connects TRBV30 to TRBJ1-3; D possibly corresponds to TRBD1 (6 bases). V dropped 2 bases and J dropped 0 bases, with 11 bases sitting between them. The length of the CDR3 is 15 residues. CDR1 is GTSNPN and CDR2 is SVGIG in the germline V gene (reference sequence). The CDR3 region is CAWSIGGTSGNTIYF. Written as DNA, the CDR3 is TGTGCCTGGAGTATTGGGGGCACCTCTGGAAACACCATATATTTT. The whole variable domain, remainder taken from reference TRBV30 and TRBJ1-3, is SQTIHQWPATLVQPVGSPLSLECTVEGTSNPNLYWYRQAAGRGLQLLFYSVGIGQISSEVPQNLSASRPQDRQFILSSKKLLLSDSGFYLCAWSIGGTSGNTIYFGEGSWLTVV.

This chain joins TRBV27 and TRBJ1-4, with D hard to call. Germline V gene sequence: CDR1 MNHEY, CDR2 SMNVEV (reference sequence). With 3 bases removed from V and 8 bases from J, the gap between germline ends came to 10 bases. This CDR3 is 13 amino acids long. The CDR3 DNA sequence: TGTGCCAGCAGTTTTAGGTGGGGAGAAAAACTGTTTTTT. Protein product: CASSFRWGEKLFF.

This clonotype is labeled medium-sized (0.01 to 0.1%). The chain recombines TRBV12-3 or TRBV12-4 with TRBJ2-7, with no clear D. Between the trimmed V and J ends, which lost 3 bases and 1 base, there was a span of 10 bases. The CDR3 sequence is 14 residues long. In DNA, the CDR3 is TGTGCCAGCAGTTTCAGTTTGGGGTCCTACGAGCAGTACTTC. As protein: CASSFSLGSYEQYF.

J is TRBJ2-5 and V is TRBV2; 8 bases map to TRBD2. Germline lookup yields CDR1 SNHLY and CDR2 FYNNEI. Germline trimming cut 4 bases from V and 5 bases from J; bases unmatched to any gene: 9. CDR3 length equals 15 residues. CDR3 residues: CASSAYSGNDETQYF. The CDR3 DNA reads TGTGCCAGCAGTGCTTATAGCGGGAATGATGAGACCCAGTACTTC.

Relative to its sample, this clonotype is medium-sized (0.01 to 0.1%). The chain has TRBV30 and TRBJ2-1; 11 bases agree with TRBD2. The CDR3 is made up of 17 amino acids. CDR1 and CDR2 from the germline V gene are GTSNPN and SVGIG (reference sequence). The trim removed 2 bases at V and 6 bases at J, leaving 12 bases unmatched. The CDR3 nucleotides are TGTGCCTGGAGTAGGCCTAGCGGGAGGATCATACTCAATGAGCAGTTCTTC. This translates into CAWSRPSGRIILNEQFF.

In the case of this clonotype: A read error may explain this, as a much larger clone is one base away. The chain joins TRBV20-1 to TRBJ1-4; maybe TRBD1 (6 bases). V was trimmed by 8 bases and J by 6 bases, leaving 22 bases between them. Germline loops: CDR1 DFQATT, CDR2 SNEGSKA (reference sequence). This CDR3 spans 15 amino acids. The CDR3: CSTFKGGVNDEKLFF. As DNA, the CDR3 is TGCAGTACCTTTAAGGGGGGGGTCAATGATGAAAAACTGTTTTTT.

This clonotype is medium-sized within its sample. The chain joins TRBV20-1 to TRBJ1-2; D uncertain. This CDR3 contains 11 residues. Between the trimmed V and J ends, which lost 5 bases and 4 bases, there was a span of 8 bases. Germline assignment: CDR1 DFQATT and CDR2 SNEGSKA (reference sequence). CDR3 nucleotides: TGCAGTGCTCCCGCAGGCTATGGCTACACCTTC. Translation: CSAPAGYGYTF.

This clonotype was observed a few times. This chain connects TRBV12-3 or TRBV12-4 to TRBJ1-1, with 11 bases that match TRBD1. This CDR3 has 15 residues. With V trimmed by 5 bases and J by 1 base, 3 bases remained unmatched. This CDR3 is CASSPGTGGNTEAFF. CDR3 bases: TGTGCCAGCAGTCCCGGGACAGGGGGGAACACTGAAGCTTTCTTT.

This sequence joins TRBV7-9 and TRBJ1-5; tentatively, D is TRBD1 (6 bases). Trimming removed 3 bases from V and 7 bases from J, with 10 bases in between. The length of the CDR3 is 13 residues. Germline-derived CDR1 and CDR2 are SEHNR and FQNEAQ (reference sequence). For the CDR3, the DNA is TGTGCCAGCAGCTTCGAAGGGGGACAGCCCCAGCATTTT. This gives the protein CASSFEGGQPQHF.

This clonotype occurred a few times. The gene calls are TRBV29-1 and TRBJ2-1; 9 bases fit TRBD2. The V gene's germline CDR1 is SQVTM and CDR2 ANQGSEA. V shed 4 bases, J shed 9 bases, and the junction held 4 bases outside the gene matches. The CDR3 is made up of 12 amino acids. The CDR3 sequence is CSVAREGLEQFF. The CDR3 DNA follows: TGCAGCGTTGCGCGGGAGGGCCTTGAGCAGTTCTTC.